The 30 T cell receptor beta chains given below trace back to one sample, sequenced in a study of identical twins. TCRdb called the 5' RACE reads again in MiXCR, with one record for every CDR3 protein. The sample lists fewer than 500,000 distinct CDR3 sequences; roughly 26% were seen once. These data also featured in a second study, about T cells expressing NK-cell markers.

The sequencing sample was made of CD4+ T cells sorted from blood. The source is a woman between 18 and 29 years old in good health.

This sequence joins TRBV11-2 and TRBJ2-1; 11 bases are shared with TRBD2. The trim removed 1 base at V and 6 bases at J, leaving 2 bases unmatched. The germline V gene encodes CDR1 SGHAT and CDR2 FQNNGV. The CDR3 spans 15 residues. The DNA for the CDR3 is TGTGCCAGCAGCTTAGTACTAGCGGGAGTCAATGAGCAGTTCTTC. Translating it yields CASSLVLAGVNEQFF.

The V and J genes are TRBV7-6 and TRBJ2-5; 7 nucleotides match TRBD1. The germline CDR1 and CDR2 sequences are SGHVS and FNYEAQ. V was pared by 0 bases and J by 5 bases, with 6 bases of the junction left unmatched. The CDR3 length is 15 residues. CDR3 loop: CASSLAAGGRETQYF. The CDR3 DNA follows: TGTGCCAGCAGCTTAGCGGCAGGGGGTAGGGAGACCCAGTACTTC.

This clonotype was counted between two and nine times. The rearrangement uses TRBV12-3 or TRBV12-4 and TRBJ2-1; D is unclear. Trimming cost V 9 bases and J 0 bases, with 9 bases left between them. The CDR3 is 13 amino acids. CDR3 sequence reads: CASLGRSYNEQFF. DNA for the CDR3: TGTGCCAGTTTAGGTCGCTCCTACAATGAGCAGTTCTTC.

This clonotype has more than one count but fewer than ten. V usage is TRBV11-2 and J usage is TRBJ2-3; D is perhaps TRBD2 (6 bases). The germline gives CDR1 SGHAT, CDR2 FQNNGV. V was cut by 1 base and J by 0 bases, with 20 bases left in between. The CDR3 has 19 residues. CDR3 DNA sequence: TGTGCCAGCAGCTTAGTATTCTGGGGACTGTCAACTAGCACAGATACGCAGTATTTT. Its translation: CASSLVFWGLSTSTDTQYF.

This chain uses TRBV7-8 with TRBJ2-5, with 7 bases matching TRBD2. The CDR3 has 14 residues. V lost 5 bases and J lost 5; bases outside the gene matches: 8. In germline, CDR1 is SGHVS, CDR2 FQNEAQ. The CDR3 loop reads CASSRGGRLETQYF. As DNA, the CDR3 is TGTGCCAGCAGCCGGGGAGGGCGCCTGGAGACCCAGTACTTC. The entire variable domain, with the rest obtained from reference TRBV7-8 and TRBJ2-5, is as follows: GAGVSQSPRYKVAKRGQDVALRCDPISGHVSLFWYQQALGQGPEFLTYFQNEAQLDKSGLPSDRFFAERPEGSVSTLKIQRTQQEDSAVYLCASSRGGRLETQYFGPGTRLLVL.

The sample holds a few counts of this clonotype. The V and J genes are TRBV5-1 and TRBJ2-1; 7 bases agree with TRBD2. With 4 bases clipped from V and 0 bases from J, the junction kept 7 bases outside the gene matches. This CDR3 has 16 amino acids. Germline V gives CDR1 SGHRS, CDR2 YFSETQ. CDR3 sequence reads: CASSGGGLSSYNEQFF. CDR3 DNA sequence: TGCGCCAGCAGCGGGGGGGGACTGAGCTCCTACAATGAGCAGTTCTTC. Using reference TRBV5-1 and TRBJ2-1 for the parts outside the CDR3, the full variable domain is KAGVTQTPRYLIKTRGQQVTLSCSPISGHRSVSWYQQTPGQGLQFLFEYFSETQRNKGNFPGRFSGRQFSNSRSEMNVSTLELGDSALYLCASSGGGLSSYNEQFFGPGTRLTVL.

This clonotype was found a few times. This sequence joins TRBV2 and TRBJ2-7; tentative D call: TRBD2 (6 bases). This CDR3 is built from 13 residues. The germline CDR1 and CDR2 sequences are SNHLY and FYNNEI. V dropped 6 bases and J dropped 4 bases, with 13 bases sitting between them. CDR3 in DNA: TGTGCCAGCAGGCGGGGACCGTCGTACGAGCAGTACTTC. Residues: CASRRGPSYEQYF.

The chain carries TRBV6-2 or TRBV6-3 and TRBJ2-2, with D unclear. CDR3 length: 16 amino acids. V lost 6 bases to trimming and J lost 1 base, with 15 bases between them. The germline V gene has CDR1 MNHEY and CDR2 SVGEGT. CDR3 in DNA: TGTGCCAGCAGCCGTTATGAGAACGAGAACACCGGGGAGCTGTTTTTT. Translating it yields CASSRYENENTGELFF.

The gene calls are TRBV6-2 or TRBV6-3 and TRBJ2-5; no clear D gene. This CDR3 region has 12 residues. Germline-derived CDR1 and CDR2 are MNHEY and SVGEGT. The V end lost 8 bases, the J end lost 1 base, and 8 bases lay between the germline ends. CDR3 nucleotide sequence: TGTGCCAGCGGCGAGGCCCAAGAGACCCAGTACTTC. It encodes CASGEAQETQYF.

This clonotype occurred many times. The chain carries TRBV5-5 and TRBJ1-5; D is uncertain. This CDR3 is built from 14 residues. The germline V gene has CDR1 SGHKS and CDR2 YYEKEE (reference sequence). The germline V and J ends were trimmed by 1 base and 4 bases, with 9 bases remaining between them. This chain's CDR3 is CASSLRPGNQPQHF. The CDR3 bases are TGTGCCAGCAGCTTGCGCCCTGGGAATCAGCCCCAGCATTTT.

This clonotype was recorded only once. This chain joins TRBV4-3 and TRBJ1-1; 9 positions match TRBD1. The CDR3 loop spans 15 amino acids. Trimming cost V 4 bases and J 7 bases; bases outside gene matches: 10. Germline loops: CDR1 LGHNA, CDR2 YSLEER. The CDR3: CASSRDRARGFEAFF. As DNA, the CDR3 is TGCGCCAGCAGCCGGGACAGGGCCCGAGGATTTGAAGCTTTCTTT.

This chain's CDR3 is CASSLGLAASSYEQYF. The CDR3 nucleotides are TGCGCCAGCAGCTTGGGGCTAGCGGCTAGCTCCTACGAGCAGTACTTC. V gene TRBV5-1 combines with J gene TRBJ2-7, with TRBD2 matching over 7 bases. The CDR3 contains 16 residues. Germline lookup yields CDR1 SGHRS and CDR2 YFSETQ. Losses at the gene ends were 0 bases for V and 0 bases for J; bases not matched to a gene: 6.

This clonotype occurred a few times. The chain employs TRBV6-1 and TRBJ2-7, with D tentatively TRBD1 (6 bases). Germline CDR1 is MNHNS and CDR2 is SASEGT. Trimming cost V 5 bases and J 5 bases, with 16 bases left between them. This CDR3 comprises 14 residues. CDR3 sequence (DNA): TGTGCCAGCAGTAATCAGGGGAACCGCGACGAGCAGTACTTC. Its protein product is CASSNQGNRDEQYF.

This chain links TRBV3-1 with TRBJ2-2, with 14 nucleotides matching TRBD2. The germline V gene encodes CDR1 LGHDT and CDR2 YNNKEL (reference sequence). The trim removed 4 bases at V and 0 bases at J, leaving 4 bases unmatched. This CDR3 spans 18 amino acids. The CDR3 coding sequence is TGTGCCAGCAGCCGGGGACTAGCGGGAGCCGCGAACACCGGGGAGCTGTTTTTT. This codes for CASSRGLAGAANTGELFF.

The J gene is TRBJ2-5, the V gene TRBV20-1, with 7 bases matching TRBD2. Trimming at V came to 0 bases and at J to 2 bases, leaving 9 bases not matched to a gene. CDR3 length: 16 amino acids. Germline values: CDR1 DFQATT, CDR2 SNEGSKA (reference sequence). CDR3 DNA sequence: TGCAGTGCTAGAGATCCCCAGCGGGGCCTACAAGAGACCCAGTACTTC. Protein product: CSARDPQRGLQETQYF.

This clonotype has just a few counts. The chain has TRBV7-2 and TRBJ2-7; 8 nucleotides match TRBD2. Germline loops: CDR1 SGHTA, CDR2 FQGNSA. The CDR3 loop spans 16 amino acids. V gave up 2 bases and J gave up 2 bases; unmatched junction bases: 8. Here the CDR3 reads CASSLYSGASTYEQYF. The DNA of the CDR3 is TGTGCCAGCAGCTTATATAGCGGGGCCTCTACCTACGAGCAGTACTTC.

This clonotype occurred many times. V and J are TRBV3-1 and TRBJ2-1, with D tentatively TRBD2 (5 bases). V was cut by 4 bases and J by 10 bases, with 14 bases left in between. The CDR3 is made up of 13 amino acids. Germline lookup yields CDR1 LGHDT and CDR2 YNNKEL (reference sequence). CDR3 DNA: TGTGCCAGCAGCCCCCAAGCGGTTGGAGAGCAGTTCTTC. Translated, it gives CASSPQAVGEQFF.

A few counts support this clonotype. This rearrangement joins TRBV5-1 to TRBJ2-3, with 7 bases aligning to TRBD1. V dropped 3 bases and J dropped 2; count of bases not matched to a gene: 6. The CDR3 runs 15 residues. Germline V lookup: CDR1 SGHRS, CDR2 YFSETQ. The CDR3 DNA is TGCGCCAGCAGCTGGAGCACAGGGGACACAGATACGCAGTATTTT. Its translation: CASSWSTGDTDTQYF.

This chain connects TRBV30 to TRBJ2-3; the match to TRBD2 covers 11 bases. The junction had 2 bases not matched to a gene; V was cut back by 1 base and J by 5 bases. The V gene's germline CDR1 is GTSNPN and CDR2 SVGIG (reference sequence). The CDR3 sequence is 14 residues long. CDR3: CAWSDGLAGDTQYF. CDR3 nucleotide sequence: TGTGCCTGGAGTGATGGACTAGCGGGAGATACGCAGTATTTT.

This clonotype showed up just a few times. This sequence joins TRBV11-2 and TRBJ2-1; perhaps TRBD1 as D (6 bases). This CDR3 has 16 amino acids. Trimming took 0 bases from V and 6 from J, leaving 15 bases between them. CDR1 and CDR2 from the germline V gene are SGHAT and FQNNGV. CDR3 protein: CASSLEQGFLGNEQFF. The CDR3 nucleotides are TGTGCCAGCAGCTTAGAACAGGGTTTTCTGGGCAATGAGCAGTTCTTC.

V usage is TRBV10-3 and J usage is TRBJ2-1; 8 positions agree with TRBD1. Germline values: CDR1 ENHRY, CDR2 SYGVKD. The ends lost 6 bases at V and 2 bases at J; junction bases unmatched: 12. The CDR3 is 17 residues long. The CDR3 loop is CAIRGVPGQGAYNEQFF. The CDR3 DNA follows: TGTGCCATCAGAGGGGTCCCCGGACAGGGCGCCTACAATGAGCAGTTCTTC.

The rearrangement joins TRBV10-1 to TRBJ1-1; D ambiguous. The CDR3 contains 13 residues. Germline V lookup: CDR1 WNHNN, CDR2 SYGVQD (reference sequence). Trimming took off 6 bases at V and 0 bases at J, with 8 bases between the two ends. The CDR3 reads CASRRELNTEAFF. The CDR3 nucleotides are TGCGCCAGCAGACGGGAGCTGAACACTGAAGCTTTCTTT.

This clonotype was detected only a few times. The rearrangement joins TRBV20-1 to TRBJ1-2, with a tentative D call TRBD1 (5 bases). V dropped 2 bases and J dropped 8 bases, with 21 bases sitting between them. This CDR3 has 15 residues. The V gene's germline CDR1 is DFQATT and CDR2 SNEGSKA (reference sequence). As DNA, the CDR3 is TGCAGTGCTAGATCCTTCCATAGACAGAGAGGGGGCTACACCTTC. Its translation: CSARSFHRQRGGYTF.

This clonotype was picked up one time. V and J are TRBV10-3 and TRBJ2-1; D remains ambiguous. V lost 10 bases and J 0 bases, leaving 13 bases between the germline ends. CDR1 is ENHRY and CDR2 is SYGVKD in the germline V gene. This CDR3 region has 14 residues. The CDR3 nucleotides are TGTGCCACCGGGCTCCCATCCTCCTACAATGAGCAGTTCTTC. This encodes CATGLPSSYNEQFF.

V usage is TRBV18 and J usage is TRBJ2-7; 10 nucleotides match TRBD2. V trimming: 5 bases; J trimming: 6 bases; junction bases outside the gene matches: 7. The length of the CDR3 is 14 residues. Germline lookup yields CDR1 KGHSH and CDR2 LQKENI. CDR3 sequence (DNA): TGTGCCAGCTCAAATCCAGCGGGAGGGAGCGAGCAGTACTTC. Its translation: CASSNPAGGSEQYF.

The CDR3 spells CASSYSHTQYF. The CDR3 region has the DNA TGTGCCAGCAGTTACTCCCATACGCAGTATTTT. The rearrangement uses TRBV6-5 and TRBJ2-3; no firm D call. The CDR3 covers 11 residues. With 0 bases removed from V and 7 bases from J, the gap between germline ends came to 2 bases. Germline V CDR1 and CDR2: MNHEY, SVGAGI.

Here the CDR3 DNA reads TGTGCCATTGGAGATACGCAGTATTTT. Amino acids: CAIGDTQYF. The chain combines TRBV10-3 with TRBJ2-3; D ambiguous. The ends were cut back, 9 bases at V and 5 bases at J, with 3 bases in the middle. This CDR3 has 9 residues. CDR1 is ENHRY and CDR2 is SYGVKD in the germline V gene.

V gene TRBV5-1 combines with J gene TRBJ1-1, with 8 bases that match TRBD1. Germline lookup yields CDR1 SGHRS and CDR2 YFSETQ. Trimming took 0 bases from V and 0 from J; bases not matched to a gene: 4. The CDR3 consists of 16 residues. The CDR3 bases are TGCGCCAGCAGCTTGGCGACAGGGGCAGTGAACACTGAAGCTTTCTTT. Its translation: CASSLATGAVNTEAFF.

The rearrangement links TRBV7-2 to TRBJ2-5, with D perhaps TRBD1 or TRBD2 (5 bases each). CDR1 is SGHTA, CDR2 FQGNSA, per germline. The CDR3 is 14 amino acids. The V end was cut by 5 bases, the J end by 10 bases, with 20 bases between. The CDR3 is CASSTQSSGLVQYF. CDR3 in DNA: TGTGCCAGCAGCACCCAAAGCTCGGGGCTGGTCCAGTACTTC.

The chain links TRBV9 to TRBJ2-7; D ambiguous. Germline V gives CDR1 SGDLS, CDR2 YYNGEE. The ends were cut back, 4 bases at V and 3 bases at J, with 20 bases in the middle. The CDR3 loop spans 16 amino acids. Here the CDR3 reads CASSPRITEKFYEQYF. The CDR3 bases are TGTGCCAGCAGCCCGCGAATTACCGAAAAGTTCTACGAGCAGTACTTC.